The clone carrying this T cell receptor beta chain was recorded a few times. Its specificity is not known. This sample is part of a study of T-cell memory formation after mild COVID-19. Study-wide findings and caveats: Pre-infection memory held some responding clones, suggesting pre-existing cross-reactive T cells responded. Clones that contracted from day 15 to 85 had balanced CD4/CD8; later expanders were CD4+ biased. Still unconfirmed is whether the second-wave clones peaking on day 37 recognized SARS-CoV-2.

Trimming shortened V by 4 bases and J by 5 bases, and 12 bases separated the two germline ends. Germline V CDR1 and CDR2: MNHEY, SVGEGT. The CDR3 sequence is 13 residues long. TCRdb ran MiXCR on the 5' RACE reads and lists one entry per CDR3 protein. The profile shows approximately 560,000 distinct CDR3 sequences, 17% of them singletons. Sequenced: PBMCs or a T cell subset sorted from them (not recorded which). This sequence was found in an adult woman who had mild COVID-19 (a few samples of this study predate the infection). Cell type and time point are not known. The chain uses TRBV6-2 or TRBV6-3 and TRBJ2-7; D gene unclear. As DNA, the CDR3 is TGTGCCAGCAGTTTCCCCCTCTCGGACGAGCAGTACTTC. It translates to CASSFPLSDEQYF.